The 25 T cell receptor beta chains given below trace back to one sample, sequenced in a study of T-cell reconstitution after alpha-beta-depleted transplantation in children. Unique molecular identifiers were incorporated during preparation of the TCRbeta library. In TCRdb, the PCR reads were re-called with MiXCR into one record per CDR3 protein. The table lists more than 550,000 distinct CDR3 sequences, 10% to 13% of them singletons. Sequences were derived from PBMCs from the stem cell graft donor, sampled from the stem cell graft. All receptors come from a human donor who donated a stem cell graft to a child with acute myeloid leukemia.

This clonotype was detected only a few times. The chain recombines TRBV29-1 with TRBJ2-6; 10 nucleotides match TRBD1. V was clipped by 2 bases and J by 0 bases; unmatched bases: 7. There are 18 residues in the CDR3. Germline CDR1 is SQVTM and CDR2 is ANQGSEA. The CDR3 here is CSVEQATGGNSGANVLTF. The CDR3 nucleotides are TGCAGCGTTGAACAAGCGACAGGGGGCAACTCTGGGGCCAACGTCCTGACTTTC. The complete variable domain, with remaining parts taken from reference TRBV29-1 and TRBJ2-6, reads SAVISQKPSRDICQRGTSLTIQCQVDSQVTMMFWYRQQPGQSLTLIATANQGSEATYESGFVIDKFPISRPNLTFSTLTVSNMSPEDSSIYLCSVEQATGGNSGANVLTFGAGSRLTVL.

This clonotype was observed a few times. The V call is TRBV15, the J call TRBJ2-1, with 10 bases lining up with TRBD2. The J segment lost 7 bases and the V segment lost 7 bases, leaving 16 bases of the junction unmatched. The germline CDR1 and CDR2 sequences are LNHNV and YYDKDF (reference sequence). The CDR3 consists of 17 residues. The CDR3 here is CATKREAGAGGRNEQFF. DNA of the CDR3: TGTGCCACCAAAAGAGAGGCTGGAGCGGGAGGGAGAAATGAGCAGTTCTTC.

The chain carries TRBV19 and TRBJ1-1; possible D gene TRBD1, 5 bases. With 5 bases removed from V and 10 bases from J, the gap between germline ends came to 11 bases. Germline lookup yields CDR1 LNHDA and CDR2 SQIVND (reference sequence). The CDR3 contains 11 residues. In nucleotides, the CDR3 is TGTGCCAGTAGTTGGGGGAATGGAGCTTTCTTT. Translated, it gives CASSWGNGAFF.

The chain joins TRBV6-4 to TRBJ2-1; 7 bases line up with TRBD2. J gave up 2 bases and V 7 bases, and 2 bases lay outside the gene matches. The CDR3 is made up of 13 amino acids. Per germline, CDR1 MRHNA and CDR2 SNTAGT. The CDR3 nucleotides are TGTGCCAGCAAGGGAGGGCCCTACAATGAGCAGTTCTTC. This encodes CASKGGPYNEQFF.

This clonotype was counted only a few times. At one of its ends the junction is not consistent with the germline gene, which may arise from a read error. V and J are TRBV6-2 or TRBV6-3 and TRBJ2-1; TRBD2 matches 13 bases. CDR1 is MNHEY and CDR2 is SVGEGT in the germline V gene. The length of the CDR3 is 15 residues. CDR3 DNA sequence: TGTGCCAGCACTTACTGGACTAGCGGGAGCTATGAGCAGTTCTTC. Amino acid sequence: CASTYWTSGSYEQFF.

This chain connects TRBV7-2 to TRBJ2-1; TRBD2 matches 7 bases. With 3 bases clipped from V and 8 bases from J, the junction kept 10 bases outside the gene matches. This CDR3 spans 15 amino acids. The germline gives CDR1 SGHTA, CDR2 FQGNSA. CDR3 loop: CASSFGSGSPDEQFF. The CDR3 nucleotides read TGTGCCAGCAGCTTTGGTAGCGGGTCCCCGGATGAGCAGTTCTTC.

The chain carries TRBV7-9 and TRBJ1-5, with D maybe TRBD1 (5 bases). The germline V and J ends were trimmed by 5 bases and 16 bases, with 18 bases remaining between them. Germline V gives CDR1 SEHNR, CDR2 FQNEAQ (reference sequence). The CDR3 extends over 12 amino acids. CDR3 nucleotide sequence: TGTGCCAGCAGCCCGGAGTCCGGGGCCTTCCATTTT. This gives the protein CASSPESGAFHF. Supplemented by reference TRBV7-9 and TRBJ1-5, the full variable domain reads DTGVSQNPRHKITKRGQNVTFRCDPISEHNRLYWYRQTLGQGPEFLTYFQNEAQLEKSRLLSDRFSAERPKGSFSTLEIQRTEQGDSAMYLCASSPESGAFHFGDGTRLSIL.

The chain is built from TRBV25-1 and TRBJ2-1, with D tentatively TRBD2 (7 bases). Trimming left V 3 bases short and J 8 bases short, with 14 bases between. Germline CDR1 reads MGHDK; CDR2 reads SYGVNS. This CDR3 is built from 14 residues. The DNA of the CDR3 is TGTGCCAGCAGTGATAGGGGGGGGCGCGATGAGCAGTTCTTC. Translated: CASSDRGGRDEQFF.

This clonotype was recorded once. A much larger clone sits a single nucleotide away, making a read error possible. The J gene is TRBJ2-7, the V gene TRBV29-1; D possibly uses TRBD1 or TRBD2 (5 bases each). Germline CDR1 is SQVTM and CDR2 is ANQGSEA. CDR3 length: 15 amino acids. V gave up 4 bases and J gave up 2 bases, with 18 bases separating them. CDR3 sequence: CSVGGSGPRPYEQYF. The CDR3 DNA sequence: TGCAGCGTTGGTGGGTCGGGACCTCGGCCCTACGAGCAGTACTTC.

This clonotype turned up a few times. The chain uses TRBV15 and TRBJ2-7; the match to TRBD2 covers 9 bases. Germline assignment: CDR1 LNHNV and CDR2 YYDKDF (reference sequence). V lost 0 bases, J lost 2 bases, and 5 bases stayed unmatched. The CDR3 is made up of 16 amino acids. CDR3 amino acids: CATSRDRLAGTYEQYF. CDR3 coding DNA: TGTGCCACCAGCAGAGATCGGCTAGCGGGGACCTACGAGCAGTACTTC.

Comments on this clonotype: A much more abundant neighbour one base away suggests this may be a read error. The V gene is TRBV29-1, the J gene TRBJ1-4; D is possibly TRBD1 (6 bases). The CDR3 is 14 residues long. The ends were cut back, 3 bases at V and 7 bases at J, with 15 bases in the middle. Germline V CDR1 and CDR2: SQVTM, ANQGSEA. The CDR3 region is CSVEPEGGGEKLFF. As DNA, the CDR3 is TGCAGCGTTGAGCCCGAGGGGGGAGGTGAAAAACTGTTTTTT.

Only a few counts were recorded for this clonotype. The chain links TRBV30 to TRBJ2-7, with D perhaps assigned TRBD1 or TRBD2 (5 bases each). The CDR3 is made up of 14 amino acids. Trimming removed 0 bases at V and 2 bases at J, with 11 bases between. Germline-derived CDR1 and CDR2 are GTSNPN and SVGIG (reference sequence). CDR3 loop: CAWSVPRDPYEQYF. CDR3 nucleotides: TGTGCCTGGAGTGTACCGAGGGACCCCTACGAGCAGTACTTC.

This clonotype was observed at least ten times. The CDR3 DNA is TGTGCCAGCAGCTTAGAAGCGGAACGGAATGAGCAGTTCTTC. Amino acids: CASSLEAERNEQFF. The chain uses TRBV13 and TRBJ2-1; D is perhaps TRBD2 (5 bases). The ends were cut back, 1 base at V and 7 bases at J, with 11 bases in the middle. The germline CDR1 and CDR2 sequences are PRHDT and FYEKMQ (reference sequence). The CDR3 runs to 14 residues.

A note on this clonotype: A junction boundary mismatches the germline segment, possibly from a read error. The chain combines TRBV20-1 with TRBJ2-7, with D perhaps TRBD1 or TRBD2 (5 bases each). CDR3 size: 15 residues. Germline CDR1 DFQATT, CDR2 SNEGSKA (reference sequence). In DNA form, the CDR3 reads TGCTGTGCTTTTACCGGGGCCCCCAAAAATGGCGAGCAGTACTTC. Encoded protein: CCAFTGAPKNGEQYF.

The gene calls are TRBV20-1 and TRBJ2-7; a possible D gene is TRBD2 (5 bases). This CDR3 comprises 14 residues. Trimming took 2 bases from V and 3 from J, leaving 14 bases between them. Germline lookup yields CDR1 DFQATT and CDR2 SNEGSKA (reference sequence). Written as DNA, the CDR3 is TGCAGTGCTAGACGGCCGGGGTTCCTCTACGAGCAGTACTTC. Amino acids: CSARRPGFLYEQYF.

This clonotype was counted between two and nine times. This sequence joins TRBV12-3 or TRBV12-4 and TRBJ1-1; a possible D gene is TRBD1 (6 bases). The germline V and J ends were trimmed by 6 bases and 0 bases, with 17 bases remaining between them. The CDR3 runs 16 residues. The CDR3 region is CASRPLRGQLNTEAFF. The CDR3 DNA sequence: TGTGCCAGCAGGCCACTCCGAGGACAGCTGAACACTGAAGCTTTCTTT.

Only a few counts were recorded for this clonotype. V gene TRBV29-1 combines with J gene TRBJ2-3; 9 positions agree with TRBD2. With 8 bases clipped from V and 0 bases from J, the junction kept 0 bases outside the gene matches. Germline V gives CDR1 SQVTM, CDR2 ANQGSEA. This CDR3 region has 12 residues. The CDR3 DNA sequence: TGCAGCACTAGCGGGAGCACAGATACGCAGTATTTT. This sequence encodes CSTSGSTDTQYF.

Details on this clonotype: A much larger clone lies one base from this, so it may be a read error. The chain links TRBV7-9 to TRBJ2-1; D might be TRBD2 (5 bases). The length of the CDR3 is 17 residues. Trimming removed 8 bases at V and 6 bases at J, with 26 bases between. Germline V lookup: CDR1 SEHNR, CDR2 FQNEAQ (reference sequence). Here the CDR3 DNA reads TGTGCCAGCGGCCGTCCGAGGGAGCGTCTCAGAGGCAATGAGCAGTTCTTC. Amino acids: CASGRPRERLRGNEQFF.

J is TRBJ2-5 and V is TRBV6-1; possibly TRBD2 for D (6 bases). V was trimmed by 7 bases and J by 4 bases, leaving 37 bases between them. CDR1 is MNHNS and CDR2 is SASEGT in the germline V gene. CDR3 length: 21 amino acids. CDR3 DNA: TGTGCCAGCATTGGAGGGGTCTGGAGTGGGGTGGGGAGCTGGAGTCCAGAGACCCAGTACTTC. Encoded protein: CASIGGVWSGVGSWSPETQYF.

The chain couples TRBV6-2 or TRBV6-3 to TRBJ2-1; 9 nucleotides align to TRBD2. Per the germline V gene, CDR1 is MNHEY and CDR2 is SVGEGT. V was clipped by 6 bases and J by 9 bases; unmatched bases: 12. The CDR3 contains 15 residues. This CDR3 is CASSSGGLAGIEQFF. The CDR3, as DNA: TGTGCCAGCAGCAGTGGCGGCCTAGCGGGAATTGAGCAGTTCTTC.

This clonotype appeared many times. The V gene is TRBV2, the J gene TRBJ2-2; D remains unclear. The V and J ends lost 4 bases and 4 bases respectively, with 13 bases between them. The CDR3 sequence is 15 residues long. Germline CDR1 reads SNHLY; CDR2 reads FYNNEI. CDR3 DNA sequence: TGTGCCAGCAGTGGCAGACCATCGGCCACCGGGGAGCTGTTTTTT. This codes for CASSGRPSATGELFF. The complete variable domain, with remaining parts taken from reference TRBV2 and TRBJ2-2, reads EPEVTQTPSHQVTQMGQEVILRCVPISNHLYFYWYRQILGQKVEFLVSFYNNEISEKSEIFDDQFSVERPDGSNFTLKIRSTKLEDSAMYFCASSGRPSATGELFFGEGSRLTVL.

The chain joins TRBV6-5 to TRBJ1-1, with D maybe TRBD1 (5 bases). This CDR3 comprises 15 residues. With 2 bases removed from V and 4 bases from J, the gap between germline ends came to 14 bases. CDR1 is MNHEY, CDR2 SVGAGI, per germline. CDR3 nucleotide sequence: TGTGCCAGCAGTTACCACGGGGCAGCCCTCACTGAAGCTTTCTTT. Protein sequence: CASSYHGAALTEAFF.

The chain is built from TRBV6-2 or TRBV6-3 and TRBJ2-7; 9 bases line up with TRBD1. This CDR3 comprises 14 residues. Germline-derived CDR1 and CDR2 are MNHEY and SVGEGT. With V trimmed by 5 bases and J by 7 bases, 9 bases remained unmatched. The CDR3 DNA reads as TGTGCCAGCAGTATCGAACAGGGGGCTGAAGAGCAGTACTTC. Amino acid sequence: CASSIEQGAEEQYF.

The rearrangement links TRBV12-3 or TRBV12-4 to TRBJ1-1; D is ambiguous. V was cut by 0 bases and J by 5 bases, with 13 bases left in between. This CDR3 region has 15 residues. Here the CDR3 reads CASSLARGERTEAFF. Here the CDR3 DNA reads TGTGCCAGCAGTTTAGCGCGGGGTGAAAGGACTGAAGCTTTCTTT.

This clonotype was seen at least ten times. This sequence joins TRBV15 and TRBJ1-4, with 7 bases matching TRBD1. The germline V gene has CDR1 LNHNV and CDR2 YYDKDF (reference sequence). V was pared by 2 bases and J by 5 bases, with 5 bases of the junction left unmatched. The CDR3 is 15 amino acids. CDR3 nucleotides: TGTGCCACCAGCAGAAGCCGGGACAGAAATGAAAAACTGTTTTTT. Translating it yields CATSRSRDRNEKLFF. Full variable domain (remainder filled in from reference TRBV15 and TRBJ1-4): DAMVIQNPRYQVTQFGKPVTLSCSQTLNHNVMYWYQQKSSQAPKLLFHYYDKDFNNEADTPDNFQSRRPNTSFCFLDIRSPGLGDTAMYLCATSRSRDRNEKLFFGSGTQLSVL.